These 17 T cell receptor beta chains originate from one sample sequenced in a study of blood T cell repertoires in COVID-19. Repertoires were generated with immunoSEQ multiplex PCR, while TCRdb's copy carries only in-frame clones and drops some. In the table there are 200,000 to 250,000 clones, more than 65% of which are singletons. The specimen was peripheral blood. The receptor set was obtained from a woman over 75 with acute or convalescent COVID-19.

The rearrangement links TRBV9 to TRBJ1-4; D is perhaps TRBD1 (6 bases). Trimming removed 0 bases at V and 8 bases at J, with 11 bases between. The CDR3 is made up of 14 amino acids. Germline assignment: CDR1 SGDLS and CDR2 YYNGEE. CDR3 bases: TGTGCCAGCAGCGTAGCAGGGGAGAGAGAAAAACTGTTTTTT. Amino acids: CASSVAGEREKLFF. Using reference TRBV9 and TRBJ1-4 for the parts outside the CDR3, the full variable domain is DSGVTQTPKHLITATGQRVTLRCSPRSGDLSVYWYQQSLDQGLQFLIQYYNGEERAKGNILERFSAQQFPDLHSELNLSSLELGDSALYFCASSVAGEREKLFFGSGTQLSVL.

The table lists this clone with a count of one. This sequence joins TRBV11-2 and TRBJ1-3, with unresolved D. Germline V gene sequence: CDR1 SGHAT, CDR2 FQNNGV. V was shortened by 5 bases and J by 7 bases, with 9 bases between the two germline ends. This CDR3 contains 12 residues. The CDR3 sequence: CASSPQWNTIYF. The CDR3 DNA reads TGTGCCAGCAGCCCTCAGTGGAACACCATATATTTT.

This chain links TRBV19 with TRBJ1-2; 7 bases align to TRBD1. The CDR3 is 13 amino acids. The germline V gene encodes CDR1 LNHDA and CDR2 SQIVND (reference sequence). The junction had 2 bases not matched to a gene; V was cut back by 4 bases and J by 3 bases. The CDR3 nucleotides read TGTGCCAGTAGTAAGGGGGCTGACTATGGCTACACCTTC. Translating it yields CASSKGADYGYTF.

This chain uses TRBV3-1 (or the pseudogene TRBV3-2) with TRBJ1-6; D perhaps matches TRBD1 (5 bases). Germline assignment: CDR1 LGHDT and CDR2 YNNKEL (reference sequence). CDR3 length: 16 residues. V shed 1 base and J shed 7 bases, with 14 bases lying between them. DNA of the CDR3: TGTGCCAGCAGCCAAGGTCGGGGGGGAGGAAATTCACCCCTCCACTTT. It yields the protein CASSQGRGGGNSPLHF.

Here the CDR3 DNA reads TGCGCCAGCAGCATGGGGCCCTCCCCTAACTATGGCTACACCTTC. Amino acid sequence: CASSMGPSPNYGYTF. The chain uses TRBV5-1 and TRBJ1-2; perhaps TRBD1 as D (5 bases). Germline V gene data show CDR1 as SGHRS and CDR2 as YFSETQ. The CDR3 extends over 15 amino acids. V was shortened by 4 bases and J by 0 bases, with 13 bases between the two germline ends.

CDR3 residues: CASSWARGQSIYF. DNA for the CDR3: TGTGCCAGCAGCTGGGCTCGAGGACAGTCGATTTACTTC. V and J are TRBV11-2 and TRBJ2-7; D is possibly TRBD1 (6 bases). V lost 4 bases, J lost 13 bases, and 20 bases lay in between. The germline gives CDR1 SGHAT, CDR2 FQNNGV. This CDR3 is built from 13 residues.

V and J are TRBV5-4 and TRBJ2-1, with 7 nucleotides matching TRBD1. CDR1 SGHNT and CDR2 YYREEE come from the germline V gene (reference sequence). V lost 0 bases to trimming and J lost 5 bases; unmatched junction nucleotides: 2. CDR3 length: 14 residues. The CDR3 sequence is CASSLDRGNNEQFF. The DNA of the CDR3 is TGTGCCAGCAGCTTGGACAGGGGAAACAATGAGCAGTTCTTC.

The CDR3 DNA follows: TGTGCCAGCAGGGGACAGAAGAACACTGAAGCTTTCTTT. This translates into CASRGQKNTEAFF. The chain combines TRBV6-5 with TRBJ1-1, with TRBD1 identical over 7 bases. V was pared by 6 bases and J by 1 base, with 2 bases of the junction left unmatched. The CDR3 sequence is 13 residues long. Germline V gives CDR1 MNHEY, CDR2 SVGAGI.

The chain recombines TRBV7-2 with TRBJ1-6; TRBD1 aligns across 10 bases. In germline, CDR1 is SGHTA, CDR2 FQGNSA. This CDR3 is 14 amino acids long. The V and J ends lost 5 bases and 10 bases, in that order; junction bases with no gene match: 5. CDR3 bases: TGTGCCAGCAGCAAGGACAGGGGGTACTCACCCCTCCACTTT. Amino acid sequence: CASSKDRGYSPLHF.

The rearrangement joins TRBV27 to TRBJ1-5; no firm D call. The V and J ends lost 4 bases and 4 bases respectively, with 17 bases between them. There are 16 residues in the CDR3. Germline-derived CDR1 and CDR2 are MNHEY and SMNVEV (reference sequence). The CDR3 protein is CASSSGEGALNQPQHF. The CDR3 region has the DNA TGTGCCAGCAGTTCCGGGGAGGGAGCCTTAAATCAGCCCCAGCATTTT.

The rearrangement links TRBV2 to TRBJ1-2; no firm D call. The CDR3 consists of 12 residues. The V and J ends lost 5 bases and 3 bases respectively, with 7 bases between them. Germline values: CDR1 SNHLY, CDR2 FYNNEI. The CDR3 here is CASSSRDYGYTF. The CDR3 DNA is TGTGCCAGCAGTTCCCGGGACTATGGCTACACCTTC.

This chain links TRBV2 with TRBJ2-1; 8 nucleotides match TRBD2. Germline CDR1 is SNHLY and CDR2 is FYNNEI. This CDR3 contains 14 residues. With V trimmed by 6 bases and J by 7 bases, 8 bases remained unmatched. This CDR3 is CASSGAGGRNEQFF. The CDR3 DNA follows: TGTGCCAGCAGCGGCGCGGGGGGAAGGAATGAGCAGTTCTTC.

This clone was seen a handful of times. V gene TRBV7-2 combines with J gene TRBJ1-3; a possible D gene is TRBD1 (5 bases). The CDR3 runs to 13 residues. Germline V gives CDR1 SGHTA, CDR2 FQGNSA. Trimming removed 5 bases from V and 4 bases from J, with 9 bases in between. The chain's CDR3 is CASSPRGGNTIYF. CDR3 DNA sequence: TGTGCCAGCAGCCCCCGGGGGGGAAACACCATATATTTT.

The V and J genes are TRBV7-2 and TRBJ2-3; a possible D gene is TRBD2 (6 bases). Trimming cost V 1 base and J 0 bases, with 11 bases left between them. The CDR3 loop spans 16 amino acids. The germline gives CDR1 SGHTA, CDR2 FQGNSA. The chain's CDR3 is CASSLGSSGSTDTQYF. The DNA for the CDR3 is TGTGCCAGCAGCTTAGGATCCAGCGGGAGCACAGATACGCAGTATTTT.

The V call is TRBV20-1, the J call TRBJ1-6, with D perhaps matching TRBD1 (6 bases). CDR1 and CDR2 (germline): DFQATT, SNEGSKA (reference sequence). Trimming left V 3 bases short and J 10 bases short, with 19 bases between. The CDR3 spans 15 residues. This CDR3 is CSASVPGEGSSPLHF. The CDR3 DNA follows: TGCAGTGCTAGTGTTCCAGGGGAAGGTTCCTCACCCCTCCACTTT.

The V and J genes are TRBV3-1 (or the pseudogene TRBV3-2) and TRBJ1-6, with 9 bases lining up with TRBD1. The junction had 12 bases not matched to a gene; V was cut back by 6 bases and J by 0 bases. This CDR3 is built from 19 residues. Germline V lookup: CDR1 LGHDT, CDR2 YNNKEL (reference sequence). The CDR3 spells CASRPTGGMSSSYNSPLHF. CDR3 DNA: TGTGCCAGCAGGCCGACAGGGGGGATGTCGAGCTCCTATAATTCACCCCTCCACTTT.

This chain connects TRBV19 to TRBJ2-1; possibly TRBD2 for D (6 bases). There are 18 residues in the CDR3. Trimming removed 6 bases at V and 0 bases at J, with 21 bases between. CDR1 LNHDA and CDR2 SQIVND come from the germline V gene (reference sequence). This chain's CDR3 is CASSLYGDSSPSYNEQFF. Here the CDR3 DNA reads TGTGCCAGTAGCCTGTATGGGGACTCGAGTCCCTCCTACAATGAGCAGTTCTTC.